This TCR beta chain came from a study of shared T cell receptors in the human thymus. Clones were read by immunoSEQ multiplex PCR, and TCRdb kept only the in-frame ones, dropping some. The profile shows hundreds of thousands of clones, around 87% of them singletons. The length of the CDR3 is 15 residues. Germline CDR1 MNHEY, CDR2 SVGAGI. The J segment lost 0 bases and the V segment lost 8 bases, leaving 7 bases of the junction unmatched. This sample was also put to use in a study of human thymus T cells. That work states: Thymic resections from corrective heart surgery supplied the tissue.

This receptor was obtained from a boy less than two years old with a congenital heart defect. Input material: thymocytes. The chain combines TRBV6-5 with TRBJ1-1; 9 bases are shared with TRBD1. CDR3 sequence reads: CASGGTGLVNTEAFF. The DNA for the CDR3 is TGTGCCAGCGGAGGGACAGGGCTTGTGAACACTGAAGCTTTCTTT.